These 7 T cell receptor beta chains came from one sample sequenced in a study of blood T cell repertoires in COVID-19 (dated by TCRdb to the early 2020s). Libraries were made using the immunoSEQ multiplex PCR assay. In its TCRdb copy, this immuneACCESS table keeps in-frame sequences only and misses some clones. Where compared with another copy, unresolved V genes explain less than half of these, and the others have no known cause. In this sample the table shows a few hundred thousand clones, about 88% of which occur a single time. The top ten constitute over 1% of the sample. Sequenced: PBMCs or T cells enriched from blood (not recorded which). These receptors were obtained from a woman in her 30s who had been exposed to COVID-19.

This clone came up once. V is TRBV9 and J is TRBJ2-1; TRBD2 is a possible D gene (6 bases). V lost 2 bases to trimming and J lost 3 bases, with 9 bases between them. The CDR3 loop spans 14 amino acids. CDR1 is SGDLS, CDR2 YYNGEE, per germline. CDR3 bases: TGTGCCAGCAGCGTGGCGGGACGCTACAATGAGCAGTTCTTC. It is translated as CASSVAGRYNEQFF.

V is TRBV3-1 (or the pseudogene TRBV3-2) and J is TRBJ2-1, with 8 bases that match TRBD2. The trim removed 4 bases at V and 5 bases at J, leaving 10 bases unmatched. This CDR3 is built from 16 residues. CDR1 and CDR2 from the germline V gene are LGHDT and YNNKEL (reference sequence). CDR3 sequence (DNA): TGTGCCAGCAGCCGCTGGGTGGAGCGGGAGAACAATGAGCAGTTCTTC. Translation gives CASSRWVERENNEQFF.

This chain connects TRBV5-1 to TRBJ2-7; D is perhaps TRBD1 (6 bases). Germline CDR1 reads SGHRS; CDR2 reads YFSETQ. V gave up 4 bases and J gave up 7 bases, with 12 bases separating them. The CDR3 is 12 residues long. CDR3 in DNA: TGCGCCAGCAGCCCGGACAGTGGGGAGCAGTACTTC. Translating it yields CASSPDSGEQYF.

CDR3 in DNA: TGTGCCAGCACCGGGGGGCGGTGGAACACCGGGGAGCTGTTTTTT. It is translated as CASTGGRWNTGELFF. V is TRBV6-5 and J is TRBJ2-2; possible D gene TRBD2, 7 bases. This CDR3 is built from 15 residues. Trimming cost V 7 bases and J 1 base, with 13 bases left between them. Germline assignment: CDR1 MNHEY and CDR2 SVGAGI.

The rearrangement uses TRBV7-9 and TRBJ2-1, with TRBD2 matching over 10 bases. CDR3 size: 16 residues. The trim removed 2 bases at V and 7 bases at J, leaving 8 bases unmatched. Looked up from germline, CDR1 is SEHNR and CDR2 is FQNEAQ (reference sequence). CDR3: CASSLLAGGLGNEQFF. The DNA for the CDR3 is TGTGCCAGCAGCTTATTAGCGGGGGGCCTTGGGAATGAGCAGTTCTTC. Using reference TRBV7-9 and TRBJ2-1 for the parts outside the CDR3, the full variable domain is DTGVSQNPRHKITKRGQNVTFRCDPISEHNRLYWYRQTLGQGPEFLTYFQNEAQLEKSRLLSDRFSAERPKGSFSTLEIQRTEQGDSAMYLCASSLLAGGLGNEQFFGPGTRLTVL.

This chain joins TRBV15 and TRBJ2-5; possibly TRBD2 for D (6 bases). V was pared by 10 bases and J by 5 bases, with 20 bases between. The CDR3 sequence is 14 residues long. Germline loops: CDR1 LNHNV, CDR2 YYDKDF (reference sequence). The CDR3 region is CAISDMAGRETQYF. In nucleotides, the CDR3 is TGTGCCATCTCCGATATGGCGGGAAGGGAGACCCAGTACTTC.

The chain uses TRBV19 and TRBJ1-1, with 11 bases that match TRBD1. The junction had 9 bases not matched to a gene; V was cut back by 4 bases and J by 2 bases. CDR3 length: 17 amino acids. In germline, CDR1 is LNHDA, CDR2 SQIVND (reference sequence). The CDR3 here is CASSSRDRGSKNTEAFF. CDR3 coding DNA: TGTGCCAGTAGTAGCCGGGACAGGGGGAGTAAAAACACTGAAGCTTTCTTT.